The 26 T cell receptor beta chains reported below all come from one sample, sequenced in a study of cytomegalovirus exposure and HLA in healthy donors. TCRdb's copy holds only in-frame clones and misses some; the assay was immunoSEQ multiplex PCR. This table has about 330,000 clones, just over 85% appearing once. Sequencing was carried out using PBMCs. The receptors stem from a woman aged 18 to 35 in good health and CMV-seronegative.

J is TRBJ2-3 and V is TRBV9, with 7 bases identical to TRBD1. The V gene's germline CDR1 is SGDLS and CDR2 YYNGEE. Trimming took 0 bases from V and 10 from J; bases not matched to a gene: 2. The CDR3 is 12 amino acids. The CDR3 spells CASSVEGGAQYF. CDR3 coding DNA: TGTGCCAGCAGCGTAGAAGGGGGCGCGCAGTATTTT.

The V gene is TRBV14, the J gene TRBJ2-2; 8 bases are shared with TRBD1. The CDR3 is 15 amino acids. The V gene's germline CDR1 is SGHDN and CDR2 FVKESK. V lost 4 bases, J lost 1 base, and 2 bases stayed unmatched. CDR3 in amino acids: CASSRGTGNTGELFF. For the CDR3, the DNA is TGTGCCAGCAGCCGTGGGACAGGGAACACCGGGGAGCTGTTTTTT. Looking up the rest from reference TRBV14 and TRBJ2-2 gives the full variable domain: EAGVTQFPSHSVIEKGQTVTLRCDPISGHDNLYWYRRVMGKEIKFLLHFVKESKQDESGMPNNRFLAERTGGTYSTLKVQPAELEDSGVYFCASSRGTGNTGELFFGEGSRLTVL.

The J gene is TRBJ1-2, the V gene TRBV6-5; 8 nucleotides align to TRBD1. CDR1 and CDR2 from the germline V gene are MNHEY and SVGAGI. The CDR3 sequence is 15 residues long. Trimming cost V 0 bases and J 4 bases; bases outside gene matches: 4. The CDR3 DNA follows: TGTGCCAGCAGTTACTCGAGACAGGGGAGCTATGGCTACACCTTC. This sequence encodes CASSYSRQGSYGYTF.

V is TRBV14 and J is TRBJ2-1, with a weak D call TRBD1 (6 bases). Per germline, CDR1 SGHDN and CDR2 FVKESK. The CDR3 consists of 13 residues. V dropped 4 bases and J dropped 9 bases, with 13 bases sitting between them. CDR3 in DNA: TGTGCCAGCAGCCGGAACAGGGCTTCTGAGCAGTTCTTC. This codes for CASSRNRASEQFF.

The rearrangement links TRBV9 to TRBJ2-3; 8 nucleotides align to TRBD2. Germline loops: CDR1 SGDLS, CDR2 YYNGEE. V lost 4 bases to trimming and J lost 0 bases; unmatched junction nucleotides: 7. This CDR3 comprises 16 residues. The CDR3 sequence: CASSPGTRASTDTQYF. The CDR3 DNA follows: TGTGCCAGCAGCCCCGGGACTAGGGCTAGCACAGATACGCAGTATTTT. The full variable domain, with the rest looked up from reference TRBV9 and TRBJ2-3, is DSGVTQTPKHLITATGQRVTLRCSPRSGDLSVYWYQQSLDQGLQFLIQYYNGEERAKGNILERFSAQQFPDLHSELNLSSLELGDSALYFCASSPGTRASTDTQYFGPGTRLTVL.

The chain has TRBV4-3 and TRBJ1-1; tentatively, D is TRBD1 (6 bases). The CDR3 has 15 amino acids. V lost 2 bases, J lost 4 bases, and 14 bases lay in between. Germline lookup yields CDR1 LGHNA and CDR2 YSLEER. Here the CDR3 DNA reads TGCGCCAGCAGCCAAACTGCAGGGGTAAGCACTGAAGCTTTCTTT. Protein product: CASSQTAGVSTEAFF.

The V and J genes are TRBV29-1 and TRBJ2-3; 7 nucleotides line up with TRBD2. From germline, CDR1 is SQVTM and CDR2 ANQGSEA. V lost 0 bases and J lost 6; bases outside the gene matches: 9. CDR3 length: 15 residues. The CDR3 DNA follows: TGCAGCGTTGAAGAGGGGGGAGGGCCGATGGATACGCAGTATTTT. Protein: CSVEEGGGPMDTQYF.

The CDR3 DNA sequence: TGTGCCTGGAGTGTACTCACAGATACGCAGTATTTT. This encodes CAWSVLTDTQYF. The chain employs TRBV30 and TRBJ2-3; D remains ambiguous. Trimming shortened V by 0 bases and J by 2 bases, and 3 bases separated the two germline ends. The CDR3 runs 12 residues. The germline gives CDR1 GTSNPN, CDR2 SVGIG (reference sequence).

This clone has a handful of counts. The CDR3 DNA follows: TGTGCCAGCAGCTTAGAACTGAGCTCCTACGAGCAGTACTTC. Residues: CASSLELSSYEQYF. This chain links TRBV11-2 with TRBJ2-7; D is unresolved. V was cut by 0 bases and J by 0 bases, with 6 bases left in between. CDR1 is SGHAT, CDR2 FQNNGV, per germline. The CDR3 has 14 residues.

The chain is built from TRBV28 and TRBJ1-1; the match to TRBD1 covers 7 bases. The trim removed 6 bases at V and 0 bases at J, leaving 4 bases unmatched. The CDR3 contains 14 residues. Germline V gene sequence: CDR1 MDHEN, CDR2 SYDVKM. The CDR3 DNA reads as TGTGCCAGCAGGGAACAGGGGCTGAACACTGAAGCTTTCTTT. This encodes CASREQGLNTEAFF.

The gene calls are TRBV6-6 and TRBJ2-1; 12 nucleotides match TRBD1. Trimming at V came to 6 bases and at J to 5 bases, leaving 5 bases not matched to a gene. The CDR3 is made up of 15 amino acids. CDR1 is MNHNY and CDR2 is SVGAGI in the germline V gene (reference sequence). This chain's CDR3 is CASSPGQGANNEQFF. CDR3 DNA: TGTGCCAGCAGCCCGGGACAGGGGGCGAACAATGAGCAGTTCTTC.

The V call is TRBV5-4, the J call TRBJ1-4, with D unresolved. V was shortened by 0 bases and J by 5 bases, with 14 bases between the two germline ends. Germline-derived CDR1 and CDR2 are SGHNT and YYREEE (reference sequence). The CDR3 spans 16 residues. CDR3 residues: CASSLVQPGENEKLFF. The CDR3 DNA reads TGTGCCAGCAGCTTGGTTCAGCCTGGAGAGAATGAAAAACTGTTTTTT.

J is TRBJ2-1 and V is TRBV7-3; D uncertain. Per the germline V gene, CDR1 is SGHTA and CDR2 is FQGTGA. There are 15 residues in the CDR3. Trimming stripped 2 bases from V and 3 bases from J, with 11 bases between. This CDR3 is CASSLVAENYNEQFF. In nucleotides, the CDR3 is TGTGCCAGCAGCTTAGTAGCAGAAAACTACAATGAGCAGTTCTTC. Filled out from reference TRBV7-3 and TRBJ2-1, the complete variable domain reads GAGVSQTPSNKVTEKGKYVELRCDPISGHTALYWYRQSLGQGPEFLIYFQGTGAADDSGLPNDRFFAVRPEGSVSTLKIQRTERGDSAVYLCASSLVAENYNEQFFGPGTRLTVL.

This rearrangement joins TRBV28 to TRBJ1-1; D remains ambiguous. V was trimmed by 5 bases and J by 8 bases, leaving 18 bases between them. This CDR3 has 14 amino acids. Germline CDR1 is MDHEN and CDR2 is SYDVKM. CDR3 nucleotide sequence: TGTGCCAGCAGTCCGTTGACGTCGGCCGGGGAAGCTTTCTTT. Translation: CASSPLTSAGEAFF.

The chain recombines TRBV5-1 with TRBJ1-4; D is uncertain. In germline, CDR1 is SGHRS, CDR2 YFSETQ. The CDR3 runs to 14 residues. The germline V and J ends were trimmed by 1 base and 8 bases, with 12 bases remaining between them. CDR3 DNA sequence: TGCGCCAGCAGCTTGTCGACGGGTTCCGAAAAACTGTTTTTT. Translating gives CASSLSTGSEKLFF.

The chain recombines TRBV9 with TRBJ2-1, with 10 bases aligning to TRBD2. The junction had 4 bases not matched to a gene; V was cut back by 0 bases and J by 4 bases. This CDR3 spans 16 amino acids. Germline assignment: CDR1 SGDLS and CDR2 YYNGEE. In DNA, the CDR3 is TGTGCCAGCAGCGTAGTTGGGACTAGCGTTTACAATGAGCAGTTCTTC. Its translation: CASSVVGTSVYNEQFF.

This clone was detected only once. V and J are TRBV29-1 and TRBJ2-7; D is unclear. V was trimmed by 4 bases and J by 0 bases, leaving 10 bases between them. In germline, CDR1 is SQVTM, CDR2 ANQGSEA. The CDR3 length is 13 residues. The CDR3 spells CSVAGGNSYEQYF. CDR3 coding DNA: TGCAGCGTTGCCGGCGGTAACTCCTACGAGCAGTACTTC.

The V and J genes are TRBV7-9 and TRBJ2-1; D is unresolved. The V end was cut by 6 bases, the J end by 2 bases, with 14 bases between. CDR3 size: 15 residues. Germline CDR1 SEHNR, CDR2 FQNEAQ (reference sequence). This CDR3 is CASSPVWRPYNEQFF. In DNA, the CDR3 is TGTGCCAGCAGTCCGGTTTGGCGGCCCTACAATGAGCAGTTCTTC.

This rearrangement joins TRBV11-2 to TRBJ1-2; D is undetermined. V was clipped by 0 bases and J by 7 bases, with 12 bases between them. Germline lookup yields CDR1 SGHAT and CDR2 FQNNGV. The CDR3 length is 14 residues. The CDR3 loop is CASSLDRGGLGYTF. DNA for the CDR3: TGTGCCAGCAGCTTAGATCGGGGAGGTCTTGGCTACACCTTC.

The chain is built from TRBV6-5 and TRBJ1-2, with TRBD1 matching over 7 bases. The germline gives CDR1 MNHEY, CDR2 SVGAGI. This CDR3 is built from 14 residues. V shed 4 bases and J 2 bases; nucleotides not matched to a gene: 4. CDR3: CASSSGQTNYGYTF. Here the CDR3 DNA reads TGTGCCAGCAGTTCGGGACAGACAAACTATGGCTACACCTTC.

The gene calls are TRBV5-4 and TRBJ2-7; no firm D call. Trimming took 0 bases from V and 4 from J, leaving 11 bases between them. CDR1 SGHNT and CDR2 YYREEE come from the germline V gene (reference sequence). The CDR3 covers 14 residues. CDR3 DNA: TGTGCCAGCAGCTTGGTCGGTGTTAAATACGAGCAGTACTTC. Translating it yields CASSLVGVKYEQYF.

The chain is built from TRBV7-9 and TRBJ1-5, with 7 bases lining up with TRBD1. The trim removed 5 bases at V and 0 bases at J, leaving 7 bases unmatched. The CDR3 is 16 amino acids. Germline-derived CDR1 and CDR2 are SEHNR and FQNEAQ (reference sequence). CDR3 residues: CASSDGTDYSNQPQHF. The CDR3 nucleotides are TGTGCCAGCAGCGACGGGACAGATTATAGCAATCAGCCCCAGCATTTT. The variable domain in full, completed from reference TRBV7-9 and TRBJ1-5, reads DTGVSQNPRHKITKRGQNVTFRCDPISEHNRLYWYRQTLGQGPEFLTYFQNEAQLEKSRLLSDRFSAERPKGSFSTLEIQRTEQGDSAMYLCASSDGTDYSNQPQHFGDGTRLSIL.

The chain joins TRBV19 to TRBJ1-2; D remains unclear. The CDR3 is 14 amino acids. The germline V and J ends were trimmed by 3 bases and 4 bases, with 12 bases remaining between them. CDR1 is LNHDA and CDR2 is SQIVND in the germline V gene (reference sequence). CDR3 nucleotide sequence: TGTGCCAGTAGTATGGATCAGGCGACCTATGGCTACACCTTC. This codes for CASSMDQATYGYTF.

The V gene is TRBV6-5, the J gene TRBJ1-2; TRBD1 might be the D (5 bases). V was cut by 7 bases and J by 4 bases, with 16 bases left in between. Germline CDR1 and CDR2: MNHEY and SVGAGI. This CDR3 comprises 14 residues. DNA of the CDR3: TGTGCCAGCACTTATGGGGGGAGAGGCTATGGCTACACCTTC. Protein product: CASTYGGRGYGYTF.

V usage is TRBV7-9 and J usage is TRBJ1-2, with D unclear. This CDR3 has 16 amino acids. V was cut by 3 bases and J by 0 bases, with 14 bases left in between. From germline, CDR1 is SEHNR and CDR2 FQNEAQ (reference sequence). The CDR3 is CASSLWLGPTNYGYTF. CDR3 nucleotides: TGTGCCAGCAGCTTGTGGCTGGGCCCTACTAACTATGGCTACACCTTC.

The V and J genes are TRBV2 and TRBJ2-1; a weak D match, TRBD2 (6 bases). Germline CDR1 reads SNHLY; CDR2 reads FYNNEI. The CDR3 is 13 amino acids. Trimming took 4 bases from V and 9 from J, leaving 13 bases between them. The CDR3 nucleotides are TGTGCCAGCAGTGTCCCTAGCGCTGGTGAGCAGTTCTTC. This translates into CASSVPSAGEQFF.